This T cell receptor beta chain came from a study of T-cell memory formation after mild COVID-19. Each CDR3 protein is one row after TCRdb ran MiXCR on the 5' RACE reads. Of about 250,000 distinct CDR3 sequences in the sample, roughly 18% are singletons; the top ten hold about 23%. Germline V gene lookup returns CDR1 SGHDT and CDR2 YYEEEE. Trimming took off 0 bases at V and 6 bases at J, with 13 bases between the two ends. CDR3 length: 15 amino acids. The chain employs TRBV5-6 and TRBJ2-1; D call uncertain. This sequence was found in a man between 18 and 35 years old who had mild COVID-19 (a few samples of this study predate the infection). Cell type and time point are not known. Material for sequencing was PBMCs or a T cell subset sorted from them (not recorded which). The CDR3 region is CASSLVPGRPNEQFF. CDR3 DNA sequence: TGTGCCAGCAGCTTGGTGCCGGGTCGGCCCAATGAGCAGTTCTTC. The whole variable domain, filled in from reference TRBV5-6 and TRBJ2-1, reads DAGVTQSPTHLIKTRGQQVTLRCSPKSGHDTVSWYQQALGQGPQFIFQYYEEEERQRGNFPDRFSGHQFPNYSSELNVNALLLGDSALYLCASSLVPGRPNEQFFGPGTRLTVL.